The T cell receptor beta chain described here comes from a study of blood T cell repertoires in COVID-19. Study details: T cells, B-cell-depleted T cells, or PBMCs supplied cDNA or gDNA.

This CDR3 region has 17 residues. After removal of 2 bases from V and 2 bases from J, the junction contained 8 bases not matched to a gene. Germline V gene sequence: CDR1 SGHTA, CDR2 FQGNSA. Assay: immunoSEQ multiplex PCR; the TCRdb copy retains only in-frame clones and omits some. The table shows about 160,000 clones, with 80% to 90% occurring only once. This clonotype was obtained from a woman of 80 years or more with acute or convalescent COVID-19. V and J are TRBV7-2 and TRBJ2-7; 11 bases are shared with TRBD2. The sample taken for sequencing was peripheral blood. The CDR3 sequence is CASSLSASGRRPYEQYF. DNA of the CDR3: TGTGCCAGCAGCTTATCGGCTAGCGGGAGGCGACCCTACGAGCAGTACTTC.